The entry that follows covers one T cell receptor beta chain sequence. At the DNA level, this CDR3 is encoded by other sequences in the same sample as well. The CDR3 consists of 15 residues. Germline V gene sequence: CDR1 SEHNR, CDR2 FQNEAQ (reference sequence). After removal of 4 bases from V and 2 bases from J, the junction contained 5 bases not matched to a gene. The data were obtained in a study of blood T cell repertoires in COVID-19. In the original analysis: Amplification with reference gene primers provided the estimates of nucleated cell counts. Libraries were prepared by immunoSEQ multiplex PCR; TCRdb keeps only in-frame clonotypes and omits some of them. V and J calls and clone size are given by that table; D and trimming were obtained from the DNA. The profile covers around 270,000 clones, with approximately 91% appearing a single time and approximately 2.6% taken by the ten largest.

V is TRBV7-9 and J is TRBJ2-3; 8 bases match TRBD2. This clonotype was obtained from a person aged 18 to 35 with COVID-19, enrolled during active disease. The sequencing input was peripheral blood. CDR3 sequence: CASSSLAGNTDTQYF. The DNA for the CDR3 is TGTGCCAGCAGCTCATTAGCGGGAAACACAGATACGCAGTATTTT.